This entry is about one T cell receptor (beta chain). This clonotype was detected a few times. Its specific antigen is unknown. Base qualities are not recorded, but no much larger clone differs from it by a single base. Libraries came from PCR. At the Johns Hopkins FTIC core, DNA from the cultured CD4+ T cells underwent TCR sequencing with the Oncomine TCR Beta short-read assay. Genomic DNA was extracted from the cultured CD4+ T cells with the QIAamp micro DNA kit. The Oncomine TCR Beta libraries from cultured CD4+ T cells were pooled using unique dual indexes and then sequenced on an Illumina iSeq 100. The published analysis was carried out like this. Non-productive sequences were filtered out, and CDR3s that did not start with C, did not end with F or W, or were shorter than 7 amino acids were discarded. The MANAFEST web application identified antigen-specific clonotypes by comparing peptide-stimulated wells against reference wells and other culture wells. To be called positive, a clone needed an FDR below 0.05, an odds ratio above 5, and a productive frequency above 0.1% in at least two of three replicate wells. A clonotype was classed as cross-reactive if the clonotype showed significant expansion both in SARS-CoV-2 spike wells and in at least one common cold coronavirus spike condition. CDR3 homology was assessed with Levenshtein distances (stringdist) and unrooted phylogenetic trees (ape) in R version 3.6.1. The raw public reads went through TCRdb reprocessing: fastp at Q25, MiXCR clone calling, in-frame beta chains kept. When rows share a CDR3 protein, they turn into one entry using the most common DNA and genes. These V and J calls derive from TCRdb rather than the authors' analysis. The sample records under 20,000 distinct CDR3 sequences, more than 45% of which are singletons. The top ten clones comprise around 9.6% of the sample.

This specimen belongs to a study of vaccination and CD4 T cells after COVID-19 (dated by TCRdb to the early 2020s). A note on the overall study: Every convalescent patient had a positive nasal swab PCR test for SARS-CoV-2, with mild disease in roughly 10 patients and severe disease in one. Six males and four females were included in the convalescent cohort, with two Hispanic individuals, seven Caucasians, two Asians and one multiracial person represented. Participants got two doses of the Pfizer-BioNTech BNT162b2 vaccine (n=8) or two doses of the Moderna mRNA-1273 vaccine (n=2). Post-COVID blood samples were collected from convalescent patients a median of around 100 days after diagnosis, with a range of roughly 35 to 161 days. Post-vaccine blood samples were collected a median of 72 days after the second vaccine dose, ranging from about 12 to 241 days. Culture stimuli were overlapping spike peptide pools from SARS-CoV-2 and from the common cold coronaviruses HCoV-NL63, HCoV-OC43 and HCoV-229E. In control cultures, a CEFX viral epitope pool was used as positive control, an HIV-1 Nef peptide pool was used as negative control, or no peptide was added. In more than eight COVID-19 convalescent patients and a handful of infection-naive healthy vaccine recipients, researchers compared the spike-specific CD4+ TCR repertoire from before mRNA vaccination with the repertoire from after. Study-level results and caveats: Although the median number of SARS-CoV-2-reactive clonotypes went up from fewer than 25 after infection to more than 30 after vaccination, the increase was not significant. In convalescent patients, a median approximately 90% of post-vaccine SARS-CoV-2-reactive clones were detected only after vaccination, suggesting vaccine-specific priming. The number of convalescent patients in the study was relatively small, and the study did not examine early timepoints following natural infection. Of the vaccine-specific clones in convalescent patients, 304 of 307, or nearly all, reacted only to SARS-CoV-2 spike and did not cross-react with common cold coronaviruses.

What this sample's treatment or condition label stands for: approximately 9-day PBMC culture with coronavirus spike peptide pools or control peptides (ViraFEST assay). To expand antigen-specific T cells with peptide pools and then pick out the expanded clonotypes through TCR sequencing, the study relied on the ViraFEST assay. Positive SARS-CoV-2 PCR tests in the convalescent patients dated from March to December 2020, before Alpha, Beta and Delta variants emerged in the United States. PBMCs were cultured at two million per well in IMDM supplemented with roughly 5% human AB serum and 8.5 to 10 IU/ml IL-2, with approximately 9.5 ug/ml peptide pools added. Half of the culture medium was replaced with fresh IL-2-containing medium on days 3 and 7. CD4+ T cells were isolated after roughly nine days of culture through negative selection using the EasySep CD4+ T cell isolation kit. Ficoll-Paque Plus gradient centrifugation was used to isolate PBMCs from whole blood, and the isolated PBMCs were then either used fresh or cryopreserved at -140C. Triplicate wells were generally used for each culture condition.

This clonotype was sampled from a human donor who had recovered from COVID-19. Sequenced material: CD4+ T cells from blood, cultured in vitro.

Here is the DNA: TGTGCCAGAGATTCAAACACCGGGGAGCTGTTTTTT. This gives the protein CARDSNTGELFF. Here the chain combines TRBV6-4 and TRBJ2-2; there is no confident call for the D gene. As encoded in the germline V gene, CDR1 is MRHNA while CDR2 is SNTAGT. The CDR3 starts with the cysteine, ends with the phenylalanine, and has 12 residues. Only the CDR3 region is kept as DNA, spanning 36 bases read in frame from base 1. V is clipped by 9 bases and J by 2 bases, and the sequence between their germline boundaries is 7 bases long.